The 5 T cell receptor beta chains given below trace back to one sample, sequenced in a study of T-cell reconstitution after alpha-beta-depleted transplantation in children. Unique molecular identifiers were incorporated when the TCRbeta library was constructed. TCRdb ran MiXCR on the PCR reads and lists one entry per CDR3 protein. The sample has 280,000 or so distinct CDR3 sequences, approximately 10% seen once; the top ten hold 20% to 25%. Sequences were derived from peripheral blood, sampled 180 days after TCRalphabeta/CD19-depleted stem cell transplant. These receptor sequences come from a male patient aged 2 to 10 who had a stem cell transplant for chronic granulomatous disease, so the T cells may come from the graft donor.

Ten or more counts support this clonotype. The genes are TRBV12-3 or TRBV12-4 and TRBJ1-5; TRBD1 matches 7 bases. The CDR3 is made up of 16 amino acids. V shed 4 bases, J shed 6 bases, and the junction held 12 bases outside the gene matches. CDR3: CASSSLNRGAGQPQHF. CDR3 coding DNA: TGTGCCAGCAGTTCCTTGAACAGGGGCGCCGGTCAGCCCCAGCATTTT.

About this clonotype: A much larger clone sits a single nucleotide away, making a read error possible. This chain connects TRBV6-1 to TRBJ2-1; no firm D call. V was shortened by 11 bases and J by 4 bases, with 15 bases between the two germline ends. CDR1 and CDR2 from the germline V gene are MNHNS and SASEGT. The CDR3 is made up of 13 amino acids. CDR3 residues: CAGGRARYNEQFF. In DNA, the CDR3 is TGTGCCGGCGGCCGGGCTAGATACAATGAGCAGTTCTTC.

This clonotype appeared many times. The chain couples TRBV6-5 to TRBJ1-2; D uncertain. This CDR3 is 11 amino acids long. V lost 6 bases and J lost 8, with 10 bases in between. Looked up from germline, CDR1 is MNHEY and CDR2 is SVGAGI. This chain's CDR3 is CASSSTFGYTF. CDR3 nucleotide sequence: TGTGCCAGCAGCTCCACGTTCGGCTACACCTTC.

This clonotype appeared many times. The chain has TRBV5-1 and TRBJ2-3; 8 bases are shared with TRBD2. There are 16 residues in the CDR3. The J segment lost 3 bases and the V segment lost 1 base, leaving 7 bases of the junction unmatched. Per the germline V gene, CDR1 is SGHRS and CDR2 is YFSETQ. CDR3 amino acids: CASSLSGSGLTDTQYF. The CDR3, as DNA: TGCGCCAGCAGCTTGAGCGGGAGCGGACTGACAGATACGCAGTATTTT.

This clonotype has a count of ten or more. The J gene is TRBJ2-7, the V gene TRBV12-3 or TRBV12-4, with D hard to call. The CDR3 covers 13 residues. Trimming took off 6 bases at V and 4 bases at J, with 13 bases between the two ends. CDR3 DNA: TGTGCCAGCAGCCAAAGGTGGGGTTACGAGCAGTACTTC. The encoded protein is CASSQRWGYEQYF.